The subject of this entry is one T cell receptor beta chain. Per the germline V gene, CDR1 is SGHDT and CDR2 is YYEEEE. The germline V and J ends were trimmed by 4 bases and 2 bases, with 26 bases remaining between them. This CDR3 is 19 amino acids long. The sample originates from a study of blood T cell repertoires in COVID-19. Data came from immunoSEQ multiplex PCR; TCRdb stores just in-frame clones and leaves some out. The sample records about 160,000 clones, roughly 85% being singletons. The V call is TRBV5-6, the J call TRBJ2-3, with a weak D call TRBD1 (6 bases). The sample consisted of peripheral blood. The TCR comes from a man aged 35-49 years with acute or convalescent COVID-19. The CDR3 here is CASSLDPWVKQGATDTQYF. The DNA of the CDR3 is TGTGCCAGCAGCCTGGACCCTTGGGTCAAACAGGGTGCCACAGATACGCAGTATTTT.